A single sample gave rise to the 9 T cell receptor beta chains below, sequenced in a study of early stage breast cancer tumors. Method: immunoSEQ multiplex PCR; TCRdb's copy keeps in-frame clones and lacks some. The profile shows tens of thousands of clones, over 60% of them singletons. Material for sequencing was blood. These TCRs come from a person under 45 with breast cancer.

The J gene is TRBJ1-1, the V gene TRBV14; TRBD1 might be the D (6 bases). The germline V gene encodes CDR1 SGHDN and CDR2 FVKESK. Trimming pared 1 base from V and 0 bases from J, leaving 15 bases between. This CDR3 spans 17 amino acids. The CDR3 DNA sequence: TGTGCCAGCAGCCAAGCAGGGGTCTTCTTTATGAACACTGAAGCTTTCTTT. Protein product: CASSQAGVFFMNTEAFF.

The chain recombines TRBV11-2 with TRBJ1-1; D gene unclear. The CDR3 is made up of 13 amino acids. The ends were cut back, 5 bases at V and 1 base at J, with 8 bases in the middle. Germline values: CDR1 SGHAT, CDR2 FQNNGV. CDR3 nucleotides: TGTGCCAGCAGCACTCAAGGGAACACTGAAGCTTTCTTT. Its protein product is CASSTQGNTEAFF.

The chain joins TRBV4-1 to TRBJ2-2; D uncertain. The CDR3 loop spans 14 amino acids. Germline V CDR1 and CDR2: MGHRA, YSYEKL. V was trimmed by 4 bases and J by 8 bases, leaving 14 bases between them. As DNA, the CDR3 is TGCGCCAGCAGCCTCCGATCCTCAGGAGGGGAGCTGTTTTTT. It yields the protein CASSLRSSGGELFF.

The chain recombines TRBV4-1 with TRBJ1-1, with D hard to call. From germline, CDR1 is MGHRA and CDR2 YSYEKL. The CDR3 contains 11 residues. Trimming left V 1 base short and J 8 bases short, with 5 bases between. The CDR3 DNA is TGCGCCAGCAGCCAAGGAGGGGAAGCTTTCTTT. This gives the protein CASSQGGEAFF.

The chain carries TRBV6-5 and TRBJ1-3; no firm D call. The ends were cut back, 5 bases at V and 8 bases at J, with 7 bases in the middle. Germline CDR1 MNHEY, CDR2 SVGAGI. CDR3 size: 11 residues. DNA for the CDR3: TGTGCCAGCAGTACGTCAGACACCATATATTTT. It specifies CASSTSDTIYF.

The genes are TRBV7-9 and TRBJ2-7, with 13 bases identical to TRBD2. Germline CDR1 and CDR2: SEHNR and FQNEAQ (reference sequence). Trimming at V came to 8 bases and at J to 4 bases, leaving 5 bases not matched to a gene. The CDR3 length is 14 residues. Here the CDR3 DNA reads TGTGCCAGCGGACTAGCGGGAGAAGGGTACGAGCAGTACTTC. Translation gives CASGLAGEGYEQYF.

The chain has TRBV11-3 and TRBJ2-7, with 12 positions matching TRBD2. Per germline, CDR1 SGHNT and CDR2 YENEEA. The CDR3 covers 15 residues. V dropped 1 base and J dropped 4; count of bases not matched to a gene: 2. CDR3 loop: CASSLGGLAGYEQYF. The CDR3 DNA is TGTGCCAGCAGCTTAGGGGGACTAGCGGGTTACGAGCAGTACTTC.

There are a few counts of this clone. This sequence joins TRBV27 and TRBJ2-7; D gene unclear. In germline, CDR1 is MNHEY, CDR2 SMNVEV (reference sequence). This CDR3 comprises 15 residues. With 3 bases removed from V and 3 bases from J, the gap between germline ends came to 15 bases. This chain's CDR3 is CASSLLAATFYEQYF. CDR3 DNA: TGTGCCAGCAGTTTGTTGGCAGCTACCTTCTACGAGCAGTACTTC.

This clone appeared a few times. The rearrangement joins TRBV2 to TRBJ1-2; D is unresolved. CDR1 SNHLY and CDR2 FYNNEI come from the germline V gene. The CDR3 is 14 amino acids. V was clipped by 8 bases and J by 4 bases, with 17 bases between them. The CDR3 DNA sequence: TGTGCCAGCTTGGTGACCTCAGGTGCCTATGGCTACACCTTC. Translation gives CASLVTSGAYGYTF.